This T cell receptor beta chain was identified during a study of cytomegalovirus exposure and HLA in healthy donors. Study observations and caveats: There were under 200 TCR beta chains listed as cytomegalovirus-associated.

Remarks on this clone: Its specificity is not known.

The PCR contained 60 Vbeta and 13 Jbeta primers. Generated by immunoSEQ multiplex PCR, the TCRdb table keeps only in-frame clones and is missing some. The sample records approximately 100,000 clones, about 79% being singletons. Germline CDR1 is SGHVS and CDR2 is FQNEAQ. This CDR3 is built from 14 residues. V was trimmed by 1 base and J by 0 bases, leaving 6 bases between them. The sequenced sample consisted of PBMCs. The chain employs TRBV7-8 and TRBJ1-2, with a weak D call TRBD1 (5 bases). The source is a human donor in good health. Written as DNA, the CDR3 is TGTGCCAGCAGCTTAGGGGGGGCTAACTATGGCTACACCTTC. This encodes CASSLGGANYGYTF.